Many counts were recorded for the clone carrying this TCR beta chain. V was pared by 3 bases and J by 1 base, with 18 bases between. Looked up from germline, CDR1 is MDHEN and CDR2 is SYDVKM. CDR3 size: 17 residues. The data were obtained in a study of regulatory T cells in long-lasting Graves disease. Through Arm-PCR of CDR3 regions and iRepertoire HTBI primers, TCR beta libraries were built. MiXCR was run by TCRdb on the multiplex PCR reads, yielding one entry per CDR3 protein. The table has 350,000 to 500,000 distinct CDR3 sequences, approximately 22% seen once; the top ten hold roughly an eighth. Time point defined: persistent/refractory GD, antithyroid drugs over 5 years with positive TRAb. PBMC-extracted RNA yielded the TCR library.

The chain uses TRBV28 and TRBJ1-1, with D perhaps matching TRBD1 (6 bases). This receptor was taken from a female donor with Graves disease. The sample consisted of peripheral blood mononuclear cells (PBMCs), taken when the disease was refractory, from a patient treated with antithyroid drugs. The CDR3: CASSFRTRGIWNTEAFF. CDR3 coding DNA: TGTGCCAGCAGTTTCCGGACGAGGGGGATTTGGAACACTGAAGCTTTCTTT. The full variable domain, in which reference TRBV28 and TRBJ1-1 provide the parts outside the CDR3, is DVKVTQSSRYLVKRTGEKVFLECVQDMDHENMFWYRQDPGLGLRLIYFSYDVKMKEKGDIPEGYSVSREKKERFSLILESASTNQTSMYLCASSFRTRGIWNTEAFFGQGTRLTVV.